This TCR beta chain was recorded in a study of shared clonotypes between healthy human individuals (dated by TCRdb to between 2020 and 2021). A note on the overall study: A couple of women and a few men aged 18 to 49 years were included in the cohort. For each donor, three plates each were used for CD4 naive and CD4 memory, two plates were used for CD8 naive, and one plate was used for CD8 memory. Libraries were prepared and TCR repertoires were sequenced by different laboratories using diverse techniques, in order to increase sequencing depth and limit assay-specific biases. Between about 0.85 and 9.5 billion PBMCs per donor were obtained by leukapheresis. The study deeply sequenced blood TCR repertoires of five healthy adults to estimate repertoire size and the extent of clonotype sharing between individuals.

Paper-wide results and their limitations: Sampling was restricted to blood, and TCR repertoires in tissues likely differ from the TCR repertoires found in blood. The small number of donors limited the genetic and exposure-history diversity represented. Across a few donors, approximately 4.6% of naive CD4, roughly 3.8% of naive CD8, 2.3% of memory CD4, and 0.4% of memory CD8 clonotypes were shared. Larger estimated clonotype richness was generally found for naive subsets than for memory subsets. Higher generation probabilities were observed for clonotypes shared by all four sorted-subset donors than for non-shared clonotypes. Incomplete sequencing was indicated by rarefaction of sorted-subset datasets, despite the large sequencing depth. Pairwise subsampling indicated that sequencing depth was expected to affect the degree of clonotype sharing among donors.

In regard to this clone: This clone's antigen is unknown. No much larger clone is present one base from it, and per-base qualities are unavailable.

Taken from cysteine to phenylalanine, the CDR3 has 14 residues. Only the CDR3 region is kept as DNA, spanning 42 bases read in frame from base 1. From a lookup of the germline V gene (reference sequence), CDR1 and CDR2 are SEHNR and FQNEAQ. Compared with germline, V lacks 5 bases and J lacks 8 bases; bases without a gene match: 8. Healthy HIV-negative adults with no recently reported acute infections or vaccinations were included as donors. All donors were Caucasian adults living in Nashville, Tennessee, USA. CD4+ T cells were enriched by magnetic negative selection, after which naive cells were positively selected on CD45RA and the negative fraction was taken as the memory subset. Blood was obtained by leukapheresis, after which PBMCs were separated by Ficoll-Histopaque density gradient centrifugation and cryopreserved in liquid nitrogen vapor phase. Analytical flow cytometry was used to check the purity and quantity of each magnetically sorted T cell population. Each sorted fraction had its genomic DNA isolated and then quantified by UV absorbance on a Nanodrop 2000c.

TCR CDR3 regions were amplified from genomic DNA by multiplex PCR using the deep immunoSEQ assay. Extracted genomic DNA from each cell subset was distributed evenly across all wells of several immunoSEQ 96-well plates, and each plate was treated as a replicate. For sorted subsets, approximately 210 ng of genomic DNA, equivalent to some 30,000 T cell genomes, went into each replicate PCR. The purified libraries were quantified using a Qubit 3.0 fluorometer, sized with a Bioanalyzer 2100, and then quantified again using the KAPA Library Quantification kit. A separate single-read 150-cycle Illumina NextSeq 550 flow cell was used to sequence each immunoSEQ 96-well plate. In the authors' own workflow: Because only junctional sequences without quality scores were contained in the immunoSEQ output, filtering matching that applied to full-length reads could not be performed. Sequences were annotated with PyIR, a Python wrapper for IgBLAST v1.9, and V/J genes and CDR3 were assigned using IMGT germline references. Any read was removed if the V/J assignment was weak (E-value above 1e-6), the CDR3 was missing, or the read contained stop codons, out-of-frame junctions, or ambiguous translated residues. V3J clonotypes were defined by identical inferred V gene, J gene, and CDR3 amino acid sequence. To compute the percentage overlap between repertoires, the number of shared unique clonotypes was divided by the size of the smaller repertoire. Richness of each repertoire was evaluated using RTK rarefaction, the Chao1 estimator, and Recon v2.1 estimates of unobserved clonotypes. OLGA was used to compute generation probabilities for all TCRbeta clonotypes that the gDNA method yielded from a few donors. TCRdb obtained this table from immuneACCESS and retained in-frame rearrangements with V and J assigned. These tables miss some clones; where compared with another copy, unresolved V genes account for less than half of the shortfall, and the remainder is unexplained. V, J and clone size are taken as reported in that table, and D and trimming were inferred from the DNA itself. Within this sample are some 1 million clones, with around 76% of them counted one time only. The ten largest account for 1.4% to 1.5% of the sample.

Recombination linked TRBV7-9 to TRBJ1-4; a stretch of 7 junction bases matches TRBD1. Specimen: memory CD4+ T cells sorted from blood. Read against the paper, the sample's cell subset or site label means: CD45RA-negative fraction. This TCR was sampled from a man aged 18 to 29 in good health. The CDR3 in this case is CASSITGVIEKLFF. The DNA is TGTGCCAGCAGCATCACAGGGGTCATAGAAAAACTGTTTTTT.